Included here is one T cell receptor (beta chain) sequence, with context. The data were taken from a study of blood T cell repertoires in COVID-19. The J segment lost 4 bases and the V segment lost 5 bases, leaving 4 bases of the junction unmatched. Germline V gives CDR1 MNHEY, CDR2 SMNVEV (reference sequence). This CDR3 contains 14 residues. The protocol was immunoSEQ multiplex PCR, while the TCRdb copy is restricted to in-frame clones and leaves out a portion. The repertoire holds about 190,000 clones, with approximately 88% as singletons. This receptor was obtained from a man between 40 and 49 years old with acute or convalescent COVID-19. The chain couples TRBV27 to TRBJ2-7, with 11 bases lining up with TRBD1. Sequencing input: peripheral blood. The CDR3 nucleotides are TGTGCCAGCAGTCCCGGACAGGGGGCGTACGAGCAGTACTTC. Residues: CASSPGQGAYEQYF.